This T cell receptor (beta chain) was documented in a study of regulatory T cells in long-lasting Graves disease. This clonotype was seen a few times. The antigen is not known. Broader study findings: With approximately 2,500 shared public clonotypes, persistent patients exceeded new patients, who shared more than 750. Peripheral blood was the sole material, not thyroid tissue.

Building of the TCR beta libraries involved iRepertoire HTBI primers and Arm-PCR of CDR3 regions. Authors' analysis steps: Segment identification across samples yielded roughly 62 TRBV and some 13 TRBJ segments. MiXCR, run by TCRdb on the multiplex PCR reads, gives a single entry per CDR3 protein. The V and J calls follow TCRdb's processing rather than the paper's. The sample contains about 470,000 distinct CDR3 sequences, about a fifth of which appear only once. Noted time point: persistent/refractory GD, antithyroid drugs over 5 years with positive TRAb. PBMCs provided the RNA from which the TCR library was made. EDTA tubes received about 10 milliliters of collected peripheral blood. The CDR3 totals 14 residues. Germline V gene data show CDR1 as SGDLS and CDR2 as YYNGEE. V was clipped by 5 bases and J by 4 bases, with 15 bases between them.

The TCR comes from a female donor with Graves disease. This chain connects TRBV9 to TRBJ2-5; a possible D gene is TRBD1 (5 bases). Sequenced here: peripheral blood mononuclear cells (PBMCs), sampled when the disease was refractory, from a patient treated with antithyroid drugs. CDR3 residues: CASSTSGSVETQYF. CDR3 sequence (DNA): TGTGCCAGCAGTACTTCAGGGTCGGTAGAGACCCAGTACTTC.